The next 28 T cell receptor beta chains were all read from a single sample in a study of post-analysis software for immune sequencing data. Study-level results: Controls showed lower frequencies than patients for 5 or 6 TRBV segments, and TRBV5-6, TRBV5-1 and TRBV20-1 were among these.

cDNA libraries for TCR beta contained unique molecular identifiers. TCRdb reanalysed the PCR reads using MiXCR and keeps one entry per CDR3 protein. This table holds about 200,000 distinct CDR3 sequences, approximately 28% found once. No antigen has been assigned to these receptors. Source material: blood. All receptors derive from a girl aged 2-17 years with multiple sclerosis.

The chain employs TRBV9 and TRBJ1-2, with 8 bases lining up with TRBD1. The CDR3 is 15 amino acids. Germline loops: CDR1 SGDLS, CDR2 YYNGEE. The J segment lost 4 bases and the V segment lost 1 base, leaving 6 bases of the junction unmatched. The chain's CDR3 is CASSVNSDRGYGYTF. The CDR3 DNA follows: TGTGCCAGCAGCGTAAATTCTGACAGGGGCTATGGCTACACCTTC.

This clonotype was counted ten times or more. The chain recombines TRBV14 with TRBJ2-5; D uncertain. Trimming removed 3 bases at V and 1 base at J, with 6 bases between. CDR1 SGHDN and CDR2 FVKESK come from the germline V gene. The CDR3 runs to 13 residues. The chain's CDR3 is CASSHVAQETQYF. CDR3 DNA sequence: TGTGCCAGCAGCCACGTCGCCCAAGAGACCCAGTACTTC.

The chain couples TRBV4-1 to TRBJ2-7; TRBD2 is a possible D gene (6 bases). CDR3 size: 14 residues. V lost 2 bases, J lost 3 bases, and 11 bases lay in between. Germline values: CDR1 MGHRA, CDR2 YSYEKL. Here the CDR3 reads CASSQTGTDYEQYF. The CDR3 DNA reads as TGCGCCAGCAGCCAAACCGGGACTGACTACGAGCAGTACTTC.

Remarks on this clonotype: This may come from a read error, since a much larger clone is one base off. The chain has TRBV6-5 and TRBJ1-2; 9 nucleotides agree with TRBD1. Trimming removed 1 base from V and 4 bases from J; junction bases left unmatched: 4. The CDR3 runs 15 residues. The germline CDR1 and CDR2 sequences are MNHEY and SVGAGI. CDR3 residues: CASSYWTGEGYGYTF. The CDR3 DNA reads TGTGCCAGCAGTTACTGGACAGGGGAGGGCTATGGCTACACCTTC.

V gene TRBV5-1 combines with J gene TRBJ2-7; perhaps TRBD1 as D (8 bases). The CDR3 is made up of 15 amino acids. Per the germline V gene, CDR1 is SGHRS and CDR2 is YFSETQ. Trimming removed 4 bases from V and 7 bases from J, with 21 bases in between. The CDR3 reads CASSPRTGRGNEQYF. Here the CDR3 DNA reads TGCGCCAGCAGCCCTCGGACAGGGAGGGGCAATGAGCAGTACTTC.

V is TRBV5-5 and J is TRBJ2-7; D is perhaps TRBD2 (6 bases). The CDR3 runs 15 residues. The germline V gene encodes CDR1 SGHKS and CDR2 YYEKEE (reference sequence). Trimming pared 4 bases from V and 5 bases from J, leaving 19 bases between. CDR3 in DNA: TGTGCCAGCAGCCCCGGACCGGGAGTGAGCCACGAGCAGTACTTC. Its protein is CASSPGPGVSHEQYF.

This clonotype was recorded at least ten times. The chain carries TRBV5-1 and TRBJ2-3; D tentatively fits TRBD1 or TRBD2 (6 bases each). The CDR3 length is 16 residues. Germline CDR1 is SGHRS and CDR2 is YFSETQ. Trimming pared 4 bases from V and 3 bases from J, leaving 18 bases between. The CDR3 loop reads CASSLSGDRGTDTQYF. The CDR3 bases are TGCGCCAGCAGCCTCTCGGGGGATAGGGGGACAGATACGCAGTATTTT.

This sequence joins TRBV20-1 and TRBJ1-4, with TRBD1 as a possible D gene (5 bases). The CDR3 is 13 amino acids. V lost 3 bases and J 8 bases, leaving 13 bases between the germline ends. Germline assignment: CDR1 DFQATT and CDR2 SNEGSKA (reference sequence). CDR3 coding DNA: TGCAGTGCTAGGAGGCAGGGTTGGGAAAAACTGTTTTTT. Protein: CSARRQGWEKLFF.

This clonotype was observed at least ten times. V is TRBV7-3 and J is TRBJ2-5; possibly TRBD1 or TRBD2 for D (7 bases each). From germline, CDR1 is SGHTA and CDR2 FQGTGA. This CDR3 has 16 residues. The V gene lost 5 bases and the J gene lost 8 bases, with 24 bases spanning the gap. The CDR3 nucleotides are TGTGCCAGCAGCAACGAGGGAGGGGGCTTAGCGAGAACCCAGTACTTC. As protein: CASSNEGGGLARTQYF.

This clonotype was seen once. The V call is TRBV11-3, the J call TRBJ2-5; D remains unclear. Germline CDR1 SGHNT, CDR2 YENEEA. The CDR3 length is 13 residues. V gave up 1 base and J gave up 11 bases, with 14 bases separating them. The CDR3: CASSLGARHEQYF. The CDR3 region has the DNA TGTGCCAGCAGCTTAGGGGCGCGGCATGAGCAGTACTTC.

The V gene is TRBV3-1, the J gene TRBJ2-5; 10 nucleotides align to TRBD2. CDR1 and CDR2 (germline): LGHDT, YNNKEL (reference sequence). The CDR3 covers 16 residues. V trimming: 4 bases; J trimming: 4 bases; junction bases outside the gene matches: 9. In DNA form, the CDR3 reads TGTGCCAGCAGCCGAGGCCTAGCGGGAGCGCTAGAGACCCAGTACTTC. It is translated as CASSRGLAGALETQYF.

The chain combines TRBV29-1 with TRBJ1-1; tentative D call: TRBD1 (5 bases). Germline V lookup: CDR1 SQVTM, CDR2 ANQGSEA. This CDR3 spans 14 amino acids. The V end lost 3 bases, the J end lost 1 base, and 12 bases lay between the germline ends. Here the CDR3 DNA reads TGCAGCGTTGAGGGTCGGGACGAGAACACTGAAGCTTTCTTT. Amino acids: CSVEGRDENTEAFF.

V is TRBV18 and J is TRBJ2-4; D gene uncertain. The DNA end is more similar to TRBJ2-7, so the J call may be wrong. There are 13 residues in the CDR3. Germline V gene data show CDR1 as KGHSH and CDR2 as LQKENI. In DNA form, the CDR3 reads TGTGCCAGCTCACCAGTGGGTAGTGACGAGCAGTACTTC. The encoded protein is CASSPVGSDEQYF.

The CDR3 loop reads CASRGASREQYF. CDR3 sequence (DNA): TGTGCCAGCAGGGGGGCATCTAGGGAGCAGTACTTC. The V gene is TRBV28, the J gene TRBJ2-5; perhaps TRBD1 as D (6 bases). Trimming pared 6 bases from V and 11 bases from J, leaving 16 bases between. The CDR3 sequence is 12 residues long. Germline loops: CDR1 MDHEN, CDR2 SYDVKM.

At least ten counts were recorded for this clonotype. The gene calls are TRBV28 and TRBJ2-1, with 9 nucleotides matching TRBD2. The CDR3 is 14 residues long. Germline-derived CDR1 and CDR2 are MDHEN and SYDVKM. Losses at the gene ends were 5 bases for V and 7 bases for J; bases not matched to a gene: 6. The CDR3 region is CASSPAGGRNEQFF. Written as DNA, the CDR3 is TGTGCCAGCAGTCCAGCGGGAGGTAGGAATGAGCAGTTCTTC.

This clonotype was seen more than once but under ten times. This chain uses TRBV5-1 with TRBJ1-3; D may be TRBD1 (5 bases). Germline CDR1 reads SGHRS; CDR2 reads YFSETQ. Trimming removed 0 bases at V and 4 bases at J, with 14 bases between. The CDR3 sequence is 16 residues long. The CDR3 coding sequence is TGCGCCAGCAGCTTGGAGTACCGCGGGGGAGGAAACACCATATATTTT. Encoded protein: CASSLEYRGGGNTIYF. The full variable domain, in which reference TRBV5-1 and TRBJ1-3 provide the parts outside the CDR3, is KAGVTQTPRYLIKTRGQQVTLSCSPISGHRSVSWYQQTPGQGLQFLFEYFSETQRNKGNFPGRFSGRQFSNSRSEMNVSTLELGDSALYLCASSLEYRGGGNTIYFGEGSWLTVV.

This clonotype was picked up many times. The rearrangement joins TRBV5-1 to TRBJ2-1; possibly TRBD1 or TRBD2 for D (6 bases each). V shed 4 bases and J shed 8 bases, with 10 bases lying between them. CDR1 SGHRS and CDR2 YFSETQ come from the germline V gene. This CDR3 is 12 amino acids long. The CDR3 here is CASSTGGHEQFF. In nucleotides, the CDR3 is TGCGCCAGCAGCACCGGGGGCCATGAGCAGTTCTTC. Variable domain in full (rest from reference TRBV5-1 and TRBJ2-1): KAGVTQTPRYLIKTRGQQVTLSCSPISGHRSVSWYQQTPGQGLQFLFEYFSETQRNKGNFPGRFSGRQFSNSRSEMNVSTLELGDSALYLCASSTGGHEQFFGPGTRLTVL.

This clonotype has at least ten counts. J is TRBJ1-1 and V is TRBV7-9, with a possible D match to TRBD1 (6 bases). CDR3 length: 13 residues. Trimming cost V 1 base and J 11 bases, with 14 bases left between them. CDR1 is SEHNR and CDR2 is FQNEAQ in the germline V gene (reference sequence). The DNA of the CDR3 is TGTGCCAGCAGCTTAGGGTGGCAGGGGAACGCTTTCTTT. The encoded protein is CASSLGWQGNAFF.

This clonotype turned up a few times. This chain connects TRBV6-1 to TRBJ1-4; perhaps TRBD1 as D (5 bases). Germline-derived CDR1 and CDR2 are MNHNS and SASEGT. This CDR3 contains 14 residues. Trimming took off 6 bases at V and 2 bases at J, with 10 bases between the two ends. CDR3 region: CASRPTATNEKLFF. CDR3 nucleotide sequence: TGTGCCAGCAGACCGACAGCCACTAATGAAAAACTGTTTTTT.

This clonotype was detected many times. The chain employs TRBV10-3 and TRBJ2-3; no clear D gene. The CDR3 covers 15 residues. Germline-derived CDR1 and CDR2 are ENHRY and SYGVKD. V dropped 3 bases and J dropped 3 bases, with 13 bases sitting between them. Written as DNA, the CDR3 is TGTGCCATCAGTGAAGCCCGGTCAAATACAGATACGCAGTATTTT. It yields the protein CAISEARSNTDTQYF.

In its sample, this clonotype was seen many times. The genes are TRBV12-3 or TRBV12-4 and TRBJ2-5, with 10 bases that match TRBD2. This CDR3 has 15 amino acids. J lost 2 bases, V lost 7 bases, and 7 bases had no gene match. This CDR3 is CASTSGLAVQETQYF. The CDR3 coding sequence is TGTGCCAGCACCTCCGGACTAGCGGTACAAGAGACCCAGTACTTC.

The chain couples TRBV25-1 to TRBJ2-5, with 8 bases fitting TRBD1. Germline lookup yields CDR1 MGHDK and CDR2 SYGVNS. The V and J ends lost 6 bases and 11 bases, in that order; junction bases with no gene match: 11. The CDR3 has 13 residues. CDR3 in DNA: TGTGCCAGCAGGTTGACAGGGGACGGTGAGCAGTACTTC. It translates to CASRLTGDGEQYF.

The V gene is TRBV11-2, the J gene TRBJ2-3; 10 nucleotides match TRBD1. The CDR3 runs 15 residues. After removal of 3 bases from V and 5 bases from J, the junction contained 5 bases not matched to a gene. Germline CDR1 is SGHAT and CDR2 is FQNNGV. CDR3 sequence: CASSLSGQGIDTQYF. The CDR3 coding sequence is TGTGCCAGCAGCTTGTCGGGACAGGGGATAGATACGCAGTATTTT.

This clonotype has a count of ten or more. V usage is TRBV5-1 and J usage is TRBJ2-3; D call uncertain. Germline V gives CDR1 SGHRS, CDR2 YFSETQ. V was shortened by 2 bases and J by 3 bases, with 7 bases between the two germline ends. The CDR3 spans 13 residues. CDR3 nucleotide sequence: TGCGCCAGCAGCTTAGGATGGACAGATACGCAGTATTTT. This encodes CASSLGWTDTQYF.

This rearrangement joins TRBV10-3 to TRBJ1-6, with TRBD1 identical over 8 bases. V gave up 3 bases and J gave up 10 bases; unmatched junction bases: 8. The CDR3 totals 15 residues. The V gene's germline CDR1 is ENHRY and CDR2 SYGVKD. The CDR3 is CAISDQDRVQSPLHF. CDR3 nucleotide sequence: TGTGCCATCAGTGACCAGGACAGGGTGCAATCACCCCTCCACTTT.

This clonotype was seen at least ten times. The J gene is TRBJ2-3, the V gene TRBV5-1; 10 bases map to TRBD1. CDR1 is SGHRS and CDR2 is YFSETQ in the germline V gene. J was trimmed by 0 bases and V by 3 bases; bases with no gene match: 1. The CDR3 covers 15 residues. The CDR3 coding sequence is TGCGCCAGCAGCTGGGACAGGGGAAGCACAGATACGCAGTATTTT. Protein product: CASSWDRGSTDTQYF.

The J gene is TRBJ2-3, the V gene TRBV29-1, with TRBD1 matching 11 bases. Trimming cost V 6 bases and J 6 bases; bases outside gene matches: 8. The CDR3 consists of 14 residues. CDR1 and CDR2 (germline): SQVTM, ANQGSEA. CDR3 sequence reads: CSVDRDRGFDTQYF. The CDR3 DNA sequence: TGCAGCGTGGACCGGGACAGGGGGTTTGATACGCAGTATTTT.

The genes are TRBV7-2 and TRBJ2-3; D is undetermined. The ends were cut back, 3 bases at V and 2 bases at J, with 3 bases in the middle. The CDR3 extends over 12 amino acids. Germline-derived CDR1 and CDR2 are SGHTA and FQGNSA. The chain's CDR3 is CASSFVTDTQYF. CDR3 DNA: TGTGCCAGCAGCTTCGTCACAGATACGCAGTATTTT.